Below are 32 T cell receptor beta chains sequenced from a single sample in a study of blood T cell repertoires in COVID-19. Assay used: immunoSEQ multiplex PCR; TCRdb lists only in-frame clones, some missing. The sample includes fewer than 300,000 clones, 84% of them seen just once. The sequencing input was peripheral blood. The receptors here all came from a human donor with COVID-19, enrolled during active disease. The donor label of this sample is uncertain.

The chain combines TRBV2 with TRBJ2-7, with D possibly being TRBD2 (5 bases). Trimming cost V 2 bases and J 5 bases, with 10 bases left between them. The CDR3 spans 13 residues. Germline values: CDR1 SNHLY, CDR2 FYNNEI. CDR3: CASSEFKRDEQYF. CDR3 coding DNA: TGTGCCAGCAGTGAATTTAAGAGGGACGAGCAGTACTTC.

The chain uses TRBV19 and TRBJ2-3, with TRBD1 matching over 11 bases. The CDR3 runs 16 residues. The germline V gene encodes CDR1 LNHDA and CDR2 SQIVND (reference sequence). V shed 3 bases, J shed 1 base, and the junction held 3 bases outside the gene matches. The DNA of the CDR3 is TGTGCCAGTAGTATGTCGGGACAGGGGGGCACAGATACGCAGTATTTT. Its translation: CASSMSGQGGTDTQYF.

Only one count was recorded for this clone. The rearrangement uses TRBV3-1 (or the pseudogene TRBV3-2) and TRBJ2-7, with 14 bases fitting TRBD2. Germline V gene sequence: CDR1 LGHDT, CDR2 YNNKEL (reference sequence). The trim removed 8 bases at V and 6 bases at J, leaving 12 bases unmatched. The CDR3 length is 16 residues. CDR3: CASCPGTSGRGREQYF. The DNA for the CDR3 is TGTGCCAGCTGCCCTGGGACTAGCGGGAGAGGACGCGAGCAGTACTTC.

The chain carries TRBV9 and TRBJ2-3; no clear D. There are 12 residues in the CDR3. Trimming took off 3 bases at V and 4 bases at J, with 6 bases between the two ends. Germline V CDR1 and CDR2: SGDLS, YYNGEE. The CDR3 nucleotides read TGTGCCAGCAGCGGTTCGGCAGATACGCAGTATTTT. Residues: CASSGSADTQYF.

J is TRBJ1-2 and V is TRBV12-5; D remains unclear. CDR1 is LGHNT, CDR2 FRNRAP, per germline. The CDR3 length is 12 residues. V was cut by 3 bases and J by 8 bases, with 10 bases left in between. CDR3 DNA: TGTGCTAGTGGTTTCGGGGTTTTGGGCTACACCTTC. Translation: CASGFGVLGYTF.

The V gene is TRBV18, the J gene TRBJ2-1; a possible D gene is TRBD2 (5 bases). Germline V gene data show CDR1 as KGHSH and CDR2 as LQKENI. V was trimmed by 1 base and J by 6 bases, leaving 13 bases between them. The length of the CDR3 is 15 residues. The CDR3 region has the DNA TGTGCCAGCTCACCACGTGCGATTGGACTCAATGAGCAGTTCTTC. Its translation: CASSPRAIGLNEQFF. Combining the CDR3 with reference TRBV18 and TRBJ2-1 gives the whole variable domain NAGVMQNPRHLVRRRGQEARLRCSPMKGHSHVYWYRQLPEEGLKFMVYLQKENIIDESGMPKERFSAEFPKEGPSILRIQQVVRGDSAAYFCASSPRAIGLNEQFFGPGTRLTVL.

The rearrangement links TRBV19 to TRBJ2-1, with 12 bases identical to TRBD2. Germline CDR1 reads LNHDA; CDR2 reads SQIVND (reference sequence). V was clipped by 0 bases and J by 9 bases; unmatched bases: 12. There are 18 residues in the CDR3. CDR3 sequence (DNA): TGTGCCAGTAGTATAGAGATCCTGCTAGCGGGAGGGAGAGGTGAGCAGTTCTTC. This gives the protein CASSIEILLAGGRGEQFF.

The CDR3 DNA reads TGTGCCAGCAGCCCGGACAGGGGGCCTCAAGAGACCCAGTACTTC. Its protein is CASSPDRGPQETQYF. This chain joins TRBV7-9 and TRBJ2-5; 11 nucleotides align to TRBD1. CDR3 length equals 15 residues. V shed 5 bases, J shed 2 bases, and the junction held 4 bases outside the gene matches. Germline V gene lookup returns CDR1 SEHNR and CDR2 FQNEAQ (reference sequence).

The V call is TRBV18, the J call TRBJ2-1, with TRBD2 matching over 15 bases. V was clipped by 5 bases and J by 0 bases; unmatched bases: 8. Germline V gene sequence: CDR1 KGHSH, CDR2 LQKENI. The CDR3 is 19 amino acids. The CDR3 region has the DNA TGTGCCAGCTCATATGGGACTAGCGGGAGGAGGGTCTCCTACAATGAGCAGTTCTTC. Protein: CASSYGTSGRRVSYNEQFF.

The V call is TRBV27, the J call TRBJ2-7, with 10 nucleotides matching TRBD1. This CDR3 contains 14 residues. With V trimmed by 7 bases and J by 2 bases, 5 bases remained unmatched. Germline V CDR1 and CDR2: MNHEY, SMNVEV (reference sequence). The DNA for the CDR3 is TGTGCCAGCACTAGACAGGGGGCACCCTACGAGCAGTACTTC. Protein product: CASTRQGAPYEQYF.

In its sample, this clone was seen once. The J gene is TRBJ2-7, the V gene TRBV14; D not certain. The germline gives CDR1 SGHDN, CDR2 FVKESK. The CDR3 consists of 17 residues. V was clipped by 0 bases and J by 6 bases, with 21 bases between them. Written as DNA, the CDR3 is TGTGCCAGCAGCCAAGATCTTAGGCTCGACCGGGTGCTCGAGCAGTACTTC. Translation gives CASSQDLRLDRVLEQYF.

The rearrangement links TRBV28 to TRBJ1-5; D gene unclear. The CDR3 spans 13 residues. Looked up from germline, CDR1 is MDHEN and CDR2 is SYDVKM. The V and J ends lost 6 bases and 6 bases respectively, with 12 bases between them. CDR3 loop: CASRFSGSQPQHF. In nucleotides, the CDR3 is TGTGCCAGCAGATTCTCCGGTAGTCAGCCCCAGCATTTT.

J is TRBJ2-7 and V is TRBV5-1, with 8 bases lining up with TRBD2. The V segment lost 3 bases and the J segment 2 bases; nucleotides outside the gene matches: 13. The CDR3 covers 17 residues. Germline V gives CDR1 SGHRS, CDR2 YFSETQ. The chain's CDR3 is CASSYSPYSGTPYEQYF. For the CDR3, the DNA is TGCGCCAGCAGCTATTCCCCCTATAGCGGGACTCCCTACGAGCAGTACTTC.

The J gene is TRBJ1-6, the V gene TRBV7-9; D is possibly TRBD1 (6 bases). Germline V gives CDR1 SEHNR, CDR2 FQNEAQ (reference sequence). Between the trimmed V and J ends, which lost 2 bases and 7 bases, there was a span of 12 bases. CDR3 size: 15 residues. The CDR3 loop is CASSLMAGENSPLHF. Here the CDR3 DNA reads TGTGCCAGCAGCTTAATGGCAGGGGAAAATTCACCCCTCCACTTT.

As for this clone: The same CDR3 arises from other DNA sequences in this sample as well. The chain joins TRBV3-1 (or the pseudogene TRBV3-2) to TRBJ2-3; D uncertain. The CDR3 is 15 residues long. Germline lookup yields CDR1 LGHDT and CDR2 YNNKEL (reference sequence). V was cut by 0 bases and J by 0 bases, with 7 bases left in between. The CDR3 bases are TGTGCCAGCAGCCAAGACGCCGGGAGCACAGATACGCAGTATTTT. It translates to CASSQDAGSTDTQYF.

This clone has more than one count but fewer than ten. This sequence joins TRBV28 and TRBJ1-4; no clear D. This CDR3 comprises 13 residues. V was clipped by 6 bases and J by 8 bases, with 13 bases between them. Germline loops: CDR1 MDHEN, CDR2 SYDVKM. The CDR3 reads CASRFNREEKLFF. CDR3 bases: TGTGCCAGCAGATTTAACCGGGAGGAAAAACTGTTTTTT.

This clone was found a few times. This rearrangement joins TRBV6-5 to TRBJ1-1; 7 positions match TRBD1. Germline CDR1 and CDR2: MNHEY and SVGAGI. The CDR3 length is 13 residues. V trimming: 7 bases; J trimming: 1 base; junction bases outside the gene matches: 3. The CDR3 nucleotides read TGTGCCAGCACCCGACAGGGGAACACTGAAGCTTTCTTT. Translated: CASTRQGNTEAFF.

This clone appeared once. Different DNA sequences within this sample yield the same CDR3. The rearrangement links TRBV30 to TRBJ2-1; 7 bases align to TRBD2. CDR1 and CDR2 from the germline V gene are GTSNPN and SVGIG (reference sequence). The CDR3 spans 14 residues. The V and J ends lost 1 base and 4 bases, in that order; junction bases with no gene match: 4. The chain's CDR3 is CAWSGLAGYNEQFF. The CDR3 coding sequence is TGTGCCTGGAGTGGACTAGCCGGTTACAATGAGCAGTTCTTC.

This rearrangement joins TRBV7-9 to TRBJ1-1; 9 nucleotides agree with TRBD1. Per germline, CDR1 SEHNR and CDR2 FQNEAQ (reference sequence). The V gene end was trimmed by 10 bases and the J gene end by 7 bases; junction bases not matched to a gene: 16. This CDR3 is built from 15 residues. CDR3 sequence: CAIGKRTGETGEAFF. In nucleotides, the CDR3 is TGTGCCATCGGAAAGCGGACAGGGGAGACGGGTGAAGCTTTCTTT.

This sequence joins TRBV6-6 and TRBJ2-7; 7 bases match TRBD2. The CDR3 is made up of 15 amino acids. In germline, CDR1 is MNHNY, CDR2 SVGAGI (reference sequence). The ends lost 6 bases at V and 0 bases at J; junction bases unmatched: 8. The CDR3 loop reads CASRPLAVNSYEQYF. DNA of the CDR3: TGTGCCAGCAGGCCTCTAGCGGTGAACTCCTACGAGCAGTACTTC.

The CDR3 is CASSLERQRTEAFF. Written as DNA, the CDR3 is TGTGCCAGCAGCTTAGAAAGACAGAGGACTGAAGCTTTCTTT. This chain joins TRBV7-9 and TRBJ1-1; the D gene is possibly TRBD1 (5 bases). Germline V lookup: CDR1 SEHNR, CDR2 FQNEAQ (reference sequence). There are 14 residues in the CDR3. V lost 1 base, J lost 5 bases, and 11 bases lay in between.

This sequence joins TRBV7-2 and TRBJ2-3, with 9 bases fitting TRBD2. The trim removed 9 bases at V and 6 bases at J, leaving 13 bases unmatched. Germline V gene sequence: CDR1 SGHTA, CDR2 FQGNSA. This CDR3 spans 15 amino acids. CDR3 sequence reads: CASLSGTSPTDTQYF. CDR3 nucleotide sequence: TGTGCCAGTCTATCCGGGACTAGCCCGACGGATACGCAGTATTTT.

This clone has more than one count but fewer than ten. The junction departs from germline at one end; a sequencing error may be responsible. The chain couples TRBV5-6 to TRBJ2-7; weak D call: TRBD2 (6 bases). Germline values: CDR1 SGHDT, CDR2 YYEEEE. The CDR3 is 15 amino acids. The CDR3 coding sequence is TGTGCCAGCAGCCGACGGGCCACTAGCTCCCACGAGCAGTACTTC. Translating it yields CASSRRATSSHEQYF.

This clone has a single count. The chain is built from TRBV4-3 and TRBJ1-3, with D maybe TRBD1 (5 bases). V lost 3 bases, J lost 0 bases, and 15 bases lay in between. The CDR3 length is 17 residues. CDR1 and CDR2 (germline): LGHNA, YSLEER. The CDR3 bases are TGCGCCAGCAGCCAGCAACCGACAGTCCGCTCTGGAAACACCATATATTTT. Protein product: CASSQQPTVRSGNTIYF.

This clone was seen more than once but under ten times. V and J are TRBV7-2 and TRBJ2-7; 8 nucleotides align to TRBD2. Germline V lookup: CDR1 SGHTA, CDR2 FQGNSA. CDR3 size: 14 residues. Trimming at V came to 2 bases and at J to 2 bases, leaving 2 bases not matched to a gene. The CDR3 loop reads CASSLREGPYEQYF. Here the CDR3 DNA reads TGTGCCAGCAGCTTACGGGAGGGACCCTACGAGCAGTACTTC.

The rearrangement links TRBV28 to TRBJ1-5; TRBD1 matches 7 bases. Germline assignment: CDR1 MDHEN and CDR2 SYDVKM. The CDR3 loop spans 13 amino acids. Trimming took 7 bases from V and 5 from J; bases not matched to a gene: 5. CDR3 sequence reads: CASNRDSYQPQHF. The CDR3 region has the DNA TGTGCCAGCAACCGGGACAGTTATCAGCCCCAGCATTTT.

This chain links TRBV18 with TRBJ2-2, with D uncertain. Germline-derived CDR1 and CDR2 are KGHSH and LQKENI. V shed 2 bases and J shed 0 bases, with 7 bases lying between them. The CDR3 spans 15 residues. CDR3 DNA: TGTGCCAGCTCACCATTACAGTCGAACACCGGGGAGCTGTTTTTT. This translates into CASSPLQSNTGELFF.

In DNA, the CDR3 is TGTGCCTGGAGCGCGAGGGCCGAAAGCGAGCAGTACTTC. As protein: CAWSARAESEQYF. The chain carries TRBV30 and TRBJ2-7, with a possible D match to TRBD2 (5 bases). V was trimmed by 3 bases and J by 6 bases, leaving 15 bases between them. The germline CDR1 and CDR2 sequences are GTSNPN and SVGIG (reference sequence). The CDR3 totals 13 residues.

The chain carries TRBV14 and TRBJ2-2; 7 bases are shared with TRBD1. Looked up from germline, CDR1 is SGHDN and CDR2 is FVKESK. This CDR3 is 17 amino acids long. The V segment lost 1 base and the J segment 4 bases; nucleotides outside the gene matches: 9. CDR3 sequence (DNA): TGTGCCAGCAGCCAAGGGCCCGGGACAGCACGCACCGGGGAGCTGTTTTTT. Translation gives CASSQGPGTARTGELFF.

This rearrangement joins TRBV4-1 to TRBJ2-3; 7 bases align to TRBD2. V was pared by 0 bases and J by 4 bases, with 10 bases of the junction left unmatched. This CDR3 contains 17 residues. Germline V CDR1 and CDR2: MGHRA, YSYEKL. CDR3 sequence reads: CASSQDGVAGRADTQYF. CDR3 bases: TGCGCCAGCAGCCAAGATGGGGTAGCGGGTAGGGCAGATACGCAGTATTTT.

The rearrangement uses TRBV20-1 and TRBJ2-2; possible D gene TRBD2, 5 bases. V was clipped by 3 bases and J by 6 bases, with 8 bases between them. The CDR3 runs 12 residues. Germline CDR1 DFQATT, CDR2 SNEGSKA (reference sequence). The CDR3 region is CSASIGAGELFF. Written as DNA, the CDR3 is TGCAGTGCTAGTATCGGGGCCGGGGAGCTGTTTTTT.

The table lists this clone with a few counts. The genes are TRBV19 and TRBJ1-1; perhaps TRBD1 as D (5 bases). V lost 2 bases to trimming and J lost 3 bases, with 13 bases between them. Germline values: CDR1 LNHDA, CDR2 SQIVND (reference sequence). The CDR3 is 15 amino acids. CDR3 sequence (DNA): TGTGCCAGTAGTATAATAGGGGTAGTGGACACTGAAGCTTTCTTT. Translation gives CASSIIGVVDTEAFF.